The 6 T cell receptor beta chains given below trace back to one sample, sequenced in a study of blood T cell repertoires in COVID-19. Profiling relied on immunoSEQ multiplex PCR, and the TCRdb table lists in-frame clones only, not all of them. The data contain around 30,000 clones, around 90% of them singletons. The sequencing sample was made of peripheral blood. The receptor set was obtained from a man aged 45-60 years with active or convalescent COVID-19.

This chain uses TRBV19 with TRBJ2-7, with TRBD2 matching over 12 bases. Per germline, CDR1 LNHDA and CDR2 SQIVND (reference sequence). The CDR3 spans 14 residues. Losses at the gene ends were 5 bases for V and 5 bases for J; bases not matched to a gene: 4. This chain's CDR3 is CASSQLAGGNEQYF. The CDR3 DNA reads TGTGCCAGTAGTCAACTAGCGGGAGGTAACGAGCAGTACTTC.

This clone was found a few times. The chain employs TRBV9 and TRBJ2-3; the D is unclear. This CDR3 comprises 14 residues. Per germline, CDR1 SGDLS and CDR2 YYNGEE. V lost 3 bases and J 4 bases, leaving 12 bases between the germline ends. CDR3 residues: CASSDYSSADTQYF. The DNA for the CDR3 is TGTGCCAGCAGCGACTACTCCAGCGCAGATACGCAGTATTTT.

This chain uses TRBV11-2 with TRBJ2-7; 7 nucleotides match TRBD2. Germline assignment: CDR1 SGHAT and CDR2 FQNNGV. J was trimmed by 6 bases and V by 3 bases; bases with no gene match: 5. There are 13 residues in the CDR3. The CDR3 coding sequence is TGTGCCAGCAGCTTCGGCGGGAGATCCGAGCAGTACTTC. It encodes CASSFGGRSEQYF.

This sequence joins TRBV3-1 (or the pseudogene TRBV3-2) and TRBJ2-7; D is uncertain. Germline V lookup: CDR1 LGHDT, CDR2 YNNKEL (reference sequence). This CDR3 region has 15 residues. V was clipped by 2 bases and J by 3 bases, with 14 bases between them. The CDR3 is CASSQPFGSLYEQYF. The CDR3 coding sequence is TGTGCCAGCAGCCAACCCTTCGGTTCCCTCTACGAGCAGTACTTC.

This chain uses TRBV5-4 with TRBJ2-3; possibly TRBD2 for D (5 bases). The germline CDR1 and CDR2 sequences are SGHNT and YYREEE (reference sequence). CDR3 length: 14 amino acids. With 5 bases removed from V and 0 bases from J, the gap between germline ends came to 10 bases. CDR3 region: CASSFPGSTDTQYF. CDR3 DNA: TGTGCCAGCAGTTTCCCGGGGAGCACAGATACGCAGTATTTT.

The chain links TRBV7-2 to TRBJ1-2; 7 bases line up with TRBD1. Germline CDR1 is SGHTA and CDR2 is FQGNSA. There are 15 residues in the CDR3. Trimming took 5 bases from V and 4 from J; bases not matched to a gene: 10. The CDR3 DNA follows: TGTGCCAGCAGCCCCCGCCAGGGGGATATCTATGGCTACACCTTC. Translating gives CASSPRQGDIYGYTF.